Listed below are T cell receptor beta chains from one sample, sequenced in a study of blood T cell repertoires in COVID-19. Some clones are missing from TCRdb's copy, which holds only in-frame ones; the method was immunoSEQ multiplex PCR. The table has around 99,000 clones, around 78% seen once. What was sequenced was peripheral blood. The receptors derive from a woman in her sixties or seventies with acute or convalescent COVID-19. The CDR3 runs from the conserved cysteine through the conserved F or W. The D gene is left open where the match is weak. Some rows have no size entry. The others give once, few or many, or a class for an expanded clone.

clone size,J gene,D gene,V gene,CDR3 DNA,CDR3 protein
NA,TRBJ1-2,NA,TRBV5-1,TGCGCCAGCAGCTTGAACGGGGGAGGGGGCTACACCTTC,CASSLNGGGGYTF
once,TRBJ2-3,NA,TRBV3-1/TRBV3-2,TGTGCCAGCAGCCAAGGTCTACCGGGAAGCACAGATACGCAGTATTTT,CASSQGLPGSTDTQYF
NA,TRBJ1-6,TRBD1,TRBV10-3,TGTGCCATCACCGACAGGGTTGGGAGTTCACCCCTCCACTTT,CAITDRVGSSPLHF
NA,TRBJ2-1,TRBD2,TRBV11-2,TGTGCCAGCAGCTTAGGGCTAGCGGGAAGAGAGCAGTTCTTC,CASSLGLAGREQFF
NA,TRBJ2-5,TRBD1,TRBV10-3,TGTGCCATCAGTGAGTCAGGACAGGGGGCTAAGAAGACCCAGTACTTC,CAISESGQGAKKTQYF
few,TRBJ2-3,NA,TRBV11-2,TGTGCCAGCAGCTTCCGGGAGTACACAGATACGCAGTATTTT,CASSFREYTDTQYF
NA,TRBJ1-2,TRBD1,TRBV7-6,TGTGCCAGCAGCCTACAGGGGGCAGGGGGCTACACCTTC,CASSLQGAGGYTF
NA,TRBJ1-3,TRBD1,TRBV9,TGTGCCAGCAGCGGACAGGGGAGTGGAAACACCATATATTTT,CASSGQGSGNTIYF
NA,TRBJ2-7,NA,TRBV6-6,TGTGCCAGCAGTTGGAGGGAGGCGGGTGAGCAGTACTTC,CASSWREAGEQYF
NA,TRBJ1-5,NA,TRBV19,TGTGCCAGTAGTGAGTGGGGCCAGCCCCAGCATTTT,CASSEWGQPQHF
NA,TRBJ1-1,NA,TRBV23-1,TGCGCCAGCACCCCGCCGCGGGACTCTTGGACTGAAGCTTTCTTT,CASTPPRDSWTEAFF
NA,TRBJ1-1,TRBD1,TRBV27,TGTGCCAGCAGTTTTCTTACAGGGGGCACTGAAGCTTTCTTT,CASSFLTGGTEAFF
NA,TRBJ2-7,NA,TRBV3-1/TRBV3-2,TGTGCCAGCAGCCAGACCTGGGACACCTTCTACGAGCAGTACTTC,CASSQTWDTFYEQYF
once,TRBJ2-1,TRBD2,TRBV7-3,TGTGCCAGCAGCTTAGGGCTAGCGGCTTACAATGAGCAGTTCTTC,CASSLGLAAYNEQFF
NA,TRBJ2-3,NA,TRBV6-5,TGTGCCAGCAGACCCGACCCCGGGACAACGCAGTATTTT,CASRPDPGTTQYF
NA,TRBJ1-3,TRBD1,TRBV4-1,TGCGCCAGCAGCCACGGACAGGCCAGCTCTGGAAACACCATATATTTT,CASSHGQASSGNTIYF
once,TRBJ2-3,TRBD2,TRBV5-1,TGCGCCAGCACCCGTATCATAGCGGGGGACATTACAGATACGCAGTATTTT,CASTRIIAGDITDTQYF
once,TRBJ1-5,TRBD1,TRBV28,TGTGCCAGCAGTTTCCCAGGGGGAAATCAGCCCCAGCATTTT,CASSFPGGNQPQHF
NA,TRBJ2-1,NA,TRBV6-6,TGTGCCAGCAGTCCGGGATACGGGAATCCCCTCGGCAATGAGCAGTTCTTC,CASSPGYGNPLGNEQFF
NA,TRBJ1-2,TRBD1,TRBV10-3,TGTGCCATCAGTCGACAGGGAGGCTACACCTTC,CAISRQGGYTF
NA,TRBJ2-5,TRBD1,TRBV12-5,TGTGCTAGTGGTTTGGACACATGGGACAGGCTGCAGGAGGCCCAGTACTTC,CASGLDTWDRLQEAQYF
NA,TRBJ2-5,TRBD1,TRBV11-1,TGTGCCAGCAGCGTAGGGGGCGCGGAGACCCAGTACTTC,CASSVGGAETQYF
NA,TRBJ2-3,NA,TRBV24-1,TGTGCCACCAGTGGTCGTCGGGAGAGGGCAGATACGCAGTATTTT,CATSGRRERADTQYF
NA,TRBJ1-2,TRBD1,TRBV28,TGTGCCAGCAGTTTGGCGGACAGGCCTAACTATGGCTACACCTTC,CASSLADRPNYGYTF
NA,TRBJ1-5,TRBD1,TRBV28,TGTGCCAGCAGTCCTCCGGACAGGGTAGGTGTTCAGCCCCAGCATTTT,CASSPPDRVGVQPQHF
NA,TRBJ2-7,NA,TRBV2,TGTGCCAGCATCAGCGGGCCGAGCTCCTACGAGCAGTACTTC,CASISGPSSYEQYF
once,TRBJ2-5,NA,TRBV5-4,TGTGCCAGCAGCGATCGGGACATACAAGAGACCCAGTACTTC,CASSDRDIQETQYF
NA,TRBJ2-7,TRBD1,TRBV7-8,TGTGCCAGCAGCTTCCCCCAGCACAGGGGGCACCACGAGCAGTACTTC,CASSFPQHRGHHEQYF
few,TRBJ2-7,NA,TRBV10-3,TGTGCCATCAGTGGGAATGAGGGCACCAACTACGAGCAGTACTTC,CAISGNEGTNYEQYF
NA,TRBJ1-6,NA,TRBV3-1/TRBV3-2,TGTGCCAGCAGCCAAGGACAGAATAATAATTCACCCCTCCACTTT,CASSQGQNNNSPLHF
few,TRBJ1-2,TRBD1,TRBV5-4,TGTGCCAGCAGGCCCGGGACAGACTATGGCTACACCTTC,CASRPGTDYGYTF
NA,TRBJ1-2,NA,TRBV5-4,TGTGCCAGCTCGGAGTGGAACTATGGCTACACCTTC,CASSEWNYGYTF
NA,TRBJ1-4,TRBD1,TRBV9,TGTGCCAGCAGCGAACGGACAGGACTTGCAACTAATGAAAAACTGTTTTTT,CASSERTGLATNEKLFF
NA,TRBJ2-7,NA,TRBV10-3,TGTGCCATCAGTGAGCGGAGGGGGGGGTACGAGCAGTACTTC,CAISERRGGYEQYF
NA,TRBJ2-7,TRBD2,TRBV28,TGTGCCAGCAGTAGAAGCGGGGCTCCCTCCTACGAGCAGTACTTC,CASSRSGAPSYEQYF
few,TRBJ1-3,NA,TRBV5-4,TGTGCCAGCTATTCCGGGAGGGAGCCTGGAAACACCATATATTTT,CASYSGREPGNTIYF
NA,TRBJ2-2,NA,TRBV5-1,TGCGCCAGCAGCTTGGCCTCGGCTAGCGTCACCGGGGAGCTGTTTTTT,CASSLASASVTGELFF
NA,TRBJ1-5,NA,TRBV7-8,TGTGCCAGCAGTTTTGAACTCGATCAGCCCCAGCATTTT,CASSFELDQPQHF
NA,TRBJ2-3,NA,TRBV6-2/TRBV6-3,TGTGCCAGCAGCCGGGACTCAAGCTCGGATACGCAGTATTTT,CASSRDSSSDTQYF
NA,TRBJ2-1,TRBD2,TRBV3-1/TRBV3-2,TGTGCCAGCAGCCGCCCTAGCGGGATAGATGAGCAGTTCTTC,CASSRPSGIDEQFF
NA,TRBJ1-1,NA,TRBV28,TGTGCCAGCAGTTTGGGGGGTCCGGCTTTCTTT,CASSLGGPAFF
NA,TRBJ1-5,TRBD1,TRBV7-2,TGTGCCAGCAGCGCGACAGGGAAGGGGCAGCCCCAGCATTTT,CASSATGKGQPQHF
NA,TRBJ2-3,NA,TRBV5-1,TGCGCCAGCAGCTCCCGGGACTCCCGCACAGATACGCAGTATTTT,CASSSRDSRTDTQYF
NA,TRBJ1-4,TRBD1,TRBV29-1,TGCAGCGCCAGGGACAGGAATAATGAAAAACTGTTTTTT,CSARDRNNEKLFF
NA,TRBJ1-2,NA,TRBV7-9,TGTGCCAGCAGCTTGAACAGCCCTAACTATGGCTACACCTTC,CASSLNSPNYGYTF
NA,TRBJ1-2,NA,TRBV15,TGTGCCACCAGCAGAGAGGGGGGGCCCTATGGCTACACCTTC,CATSREGGPYGYTF
NA,TRBJ1-2,NA,TRBV28,TGTGCCAGTACCCAGGGCAACTATGGCTACACCTTC,CASTQGNYGYTF
NA,TRBJ1-4,NA,TRBV2,TGTGCCAGCAAGACGACGGGTGGTCGGGAAAAACTGTTTTTT,CASKTTGGREKLFF
NA,TRBJ1-1,NA,TRBV7-8,TGTGCCAGCAGCTCTTACAGGGTGAACACTGAAGCTTTCTTT,CASSSYRVNTEAFF
once,TRBJ1-5,NA,TRBV28,TGTGCCAGCACGAGGCCCTTCCAGCCCCAGCATTTT,CASTRPFQPQHF
NA,TRBJ1-2,NA,TRBV28,TGTGCCAGCAGAGCGGGGGCAGCGGGCGGCTACACCTTC,CASRAGAAGGYTF
NA,TRBJ1-6,TRBD1,TRBV4-1,TGCGCCAGCCAGGCCTTGGGACAGAAGTATTCACCCCTCCACTTT,CASQALGQKYSPLHF
NA,TRBJ2-7,TRBD1,TRBV18,TGTGCCAGCTCGCCGGCGGGACAGGGCTACGAGCAGTACTTC,CASSPAGQGYEQYF
once,TRBJ1-2,NA,TRBV20-1,TGCAGTGCCCCCTTAGGAGGAGGCTACACCTTC,CSAPLGGGYTF